The rows below give T cell receptor beta chains drawn from one sample of a study of shared clonotypes between healthy human individuals. Profiling relied on immunoSEQ multiplex PCR, and the TCRdb table lists in-frame clones only, not all of them. Found here are approximately 1.5 million clones, less than 99% of them singletons; the top ten hold approximately 0.4%. Sample: naive CD4+ T cells sorted from blood. These receptors came from a young man in good health. Both conserved end residues are part of each CDR3. D genes are given only for firm matches. The size field is filled for only some rows; it gives once, few, many or a size class.

cdr3_nt,cdr3_aa,v_call,d_call,j_call,clone_size
TGTGCCAGCAGCTTGGTTTTCGCGAGCTCCTACGAGCAGTACTTC,CASSLVFASSYEQYF,TRBV11-2,-,TRBJ2-7,-
TGTGCCAGCAGTGAAAGGGGGCGCGGGACTGAAGCTTTCTTT,CASSERGRGTEAFF,TRBV6-1,TRBD1,TRBJ1-1,-
TGTGCCAGTTCAGTGTCCCCCTACGAGCAGTACTTC,CASSVSPYEQYF,TRBV19,-,TRBJ2-7,-
TGTGCCAGCAGTTACCCCGCCGGGACAGGGGGCCACGAGCAGTACTTC,CASSYPAGTGGHEQYF,TRBV6-6,TRBD1,TRBJ2-7,-
TGCGCCAGCAGCCCCAGGACAGGGAATGGCTACACCTTC,CASSPRTGNGYTF,TRBV5-1,TRBD1,TRBJ1-2,-
TGTGCCAGCTCACCAGGAAGGCGGGGATCGAACACCGGGGAGCTGTTTTTT,CASSPGRRGSNTGELFF,TRBV18,-,TRBJ2-2,-
TGTGCCAGTAGTGCAGGACTAGCGGGAGCCGGGGAGCTGTTTTTT,CASSAGLAGAGELFF,TRBV19,TRBD2,TRBJ2-2,-
TGTGCCAGCAGCTGGGGACAGGGTCAAGAGACCCAGTACTTC,CASSWGQGQETQYF,TRBV5-4,TRBD1,TRBJ2-5,-
TGCAGCGTTGAACGGAGGGCACGAGATACGCAGTATTTT,CSVERRARDTQYF,TRBV29-1,-,TRBJ2-3,-
TGTGCCAGCAGCAACCAGACAGGGACAGTTGTTGGCTACACCTTC,CASSNQTGTVVGYTF,TRBV5-5,TRBD1,TRBJ1-2,once
TGTGCCAGCAGCTTGGTTTCGCGGGAGGCGGCGTACGAGCAGTACTTC,CASSLVSREAAYEQYF,TRBV5-5,TRBD2,TRBJ2-7,-
TGTGCCAGCAACAAACCAGGAATCATGAACACTGAAGCTTTCTTT,CASNKPGIMNTEAFF,TRBV6-5,-,TRBJ1-1,-
TGCAGTGCTTTCGGGGGTTTCGCCCAGTACTTC,CSAFGGFAQYF,TRBV20-1,-,TRBJ2-5,-
TGTGCCAGCAGCTTAGTGGGCTATGGCTACACCTTC,CASSLVGYGYTF,TRBV7-9,-,TRBJ1-2,-
TGTGCCAGCAGCTTGGCCGGGACAGCCTACGAGCAGTACTTC,CASSLAGTAYEQYF,TRBV7-6,TRBD1,TRBJ2-7,-
TGTGCCAGCAGCCCCAGGGGGGCGTGGGGAAACATTCAGTACTTC,CASSPRGAWGNIQYF,TRBV5-6,-,TRBJ2-4,-
TGCAGCGTTGGGGAGGGCCTCGGTGAGCAGTTCTTC,CSVGEGLGEQFF,TRBV29-1,TRBD2,TRBJ2-1,-
TGTGCCAGCTCACGAGCAACTCGGATAGGACAGGAAATGTGGGGGAACACTGAAGCTTTCTTT,CASSRATRIGQEMWGNTEAFF,TRBV18,TRBD1,TRBJ1-1,-
TGTGGGGGGAGGAGCGGAGGCACAGATACGCAGTATTTT,CGGRSGGTDTQYF,TRBV25-1,-,TRBJ2-3,once
TGCGCCAGCAGCCCATTAGCGGGAGTGGGGGAGACCCAGTACTTC,CASSPLAGVGETQYF,TRBV5-1,TRBD2,TRBJ2-5,-
TGTGCCTGGAGTAAGGGATTTAGCGTTGCTGAGCAGTTCTTC,CAWSKGFSVAEQFF,TRBV30,-,TRBJ2-1,-
TGTGCCAGCAGTGAAGGGGGAGGAGGCACCTACGAGCAGTACTTC,CASSEGGGGTYEQYF,TRBV6-1,-,TRBJ2-7,once
TGCGCCAGCACAACGAACACCGGGGAGCTGTTTTTT,CASTTNTGELFF,TRBV10-2,-,TRBJ2-2,-
TGCGCCAGCAGCCTGATAACCGCTAATTCTGGAAACACCATATATTTT,CASSLITANSGNTIYF,TRBV4-1,-,TRBJ1-3,-
TGTGCCAGCAGCTTAATGGGACGGCTGAACACTGAAGCTTTCTTT,CASSLMGRLNTEAFF,TRBV7-8,-,TRBJ1-1,-
TGTGCCAGCAGCTTAGAGGGACAGGGTAATCAGCCCCAGCATTTT,CASSLEGQGNQPQHF,TRBV7-8,TRBD1,TRBJ1-5,-
TGTGCCAGTAGTATCAGTAATCAGCCCCAGCATTTT,CASSISNQPQHF,TRBV19,-,TRBJ1-5,-
TGTGCCAGCAGCCAAGGGACAGGGGGCGCCTATGGCTACACCTTC,CASSQGTGGAYGYTF,TRBV14,TRBD1,TRBJ1-2,once
TGTGCCAGCAGCTTGCTCTCGGGCAGGATAGATGGGCCCCAGCATTTT,CASSLLSGRIDGPQHF,TRBV5-6,-,TRBJ1-5,-
TGTGCCACCAGCAGAGGTGAGGGAGCCTACGAGCAGTACTTC,CATSRGEGAYEQYF,TRBV15,-,TRBJ2-7,-
TGTGCCAGCAGTTCGACAGGGGGGTACACTGAAGCTTTCTTT,CASSSTGGYTEAFF,TRBV7-2,TRBD1,TRBJ1-1,-
TGTGCCAGCAGCAGGCGGGAGAGCTCCTACGAGCAGTACTTC,CASSRRESSYEQYF,TRBV7-9,TRBD2,TRBJ2-7,-
TGTGCCAGCAGCTTTTGGGACACTACCTACGAGCAGTACTTC,CASSFWDTTYEQYF,TRBV11-2,-,TRBJ2-7,once
TGCGCCAGCAGCTTCTTGAACTATGGCTACACCTTC,CASSFLNYGYTF,TRBV5-1,-,TRBJ1-2,-
TGTGCCAGCACCACGGAGGGGAGTTCTAACTATGGCTACACCTTC,CASTTEGSSNYGYTF,TRBV2,-,TRBJ1-2,-
TGTGCCAGCAGCTTAGTTGGGTGGAGCACAGATACGCAGTATTTT,CASSLVGWSTDTQYF,TRBV7-2,-,TRBJ2-3,-
TGCGCCAGCAGTGAGTACTACAATGAGCAGTTCTTC,CASSEYYNEQFF,TRBV10-2,-,TRBJ2-1,-
TGCAGTGCTAGAGATTTGGAGACCCAGTACTTC,CSARDLETQYF,TRBV20-1,-,TRBJ2-5,-
TGTGCCAGCAGCTTGGGTGGGAGCTCAGATACGCAGTATTTT,CASSLGGSSDTQYF,TRBV5-4,-,TRBJ2-3,-
TGTGCCAGCAGTCGCACTAGCGGAGTAAACACCGGGGAGCTGTTTTTT,CASSRTSGVNTGELFF,TRBV27,TRBD2,TRBJ2-2,-
TGTGCCAGCAGTGACCTTAGTTTCGACAATCAGCCCCAGCATTTT,CASSDLSFDNQPQHF,TRBV2,-,TRBJ1-5,-
TGTGCCAGCAGCTTAATATGGGCGAGCGGGAGGGCCAGCTACGAGCAGTACTTC,CASSLIWASGRASYEQYF,TRBV11-2,TRBD2,TRBJ2-7,-
TGTGCCAACCGGGACAGGGGGAACACTGAAGCTTTCTTT,CANRDRGNTEAFF,TRBV27,TRBD1,TRBJ1-1,-
TGTGCCAGCAGCTTTACAGGGACCTACGAGCAGTACTTC,CASSFTGTYEQYF,TRBV5-4,-,TRBJ2-7,once
TGTGCCAGCAGCTCTACTACGACAGGGTCCTACGAGCAGTACTTC,CASSSTTTGSYEQYF,TRBV7-9,TRBD1,TRBJ2-7,-
TGTGCCAGCAGCTTAAATAGCGGGGCGGGCAATGAGCAGTTCTTC,CASSLNSGAGNEQFF,TRBV7-2,TRBD2,TRBJ2-1,once
TGCGCCAGCAGTGAGAGGACTAGGGGTGAGCAGTTCTTC,CASSERTRGEQFF,TRBV10-1,TRBD2,TRBJ2-1,-
TGTGCCAGTAGTACCTTGGGCAATCAGCCCCAGCATTTT,CASSTLGNQPQHF,TRBV19,-,TRBJ1-5,-
TGTGCCAGCAGCCCCGGGAGTAGGGTAGACCAGCCCCAGCATTTT,CASSPGSRVDQPQHF,TRBV5-8,-,TRBJ1-5,-
TGTGCCAGCAGCCAGCTTGGGGTCTACGAGCAGTACTTC,CASSQLGVYEQYF,TRBV14,-,TRBJ2-7,once
TGCGCCAGCAGCCTGATGGGTGTGGATGAAAAACTGTTTTTT,CASSLMGVDEKLFF,TRBV5-1,-,TRBJ1-4,-
TGTGCCAGCAGCTTAGATCGGGGCGGAATAACCTACGAGCAGTACTTC,CASSLDRGGITYEQYF,TRBV7-2,-,TRBJ2-7,-
TGTGCCAGCAGTTTATGGTGGAGCGGGGCCTCAGCCTACGAGCAGTACTTC,CASSLWWSGASAYEQYF,TRBV28,TRBD2,TRBJ2-7,-
TGTGCCAGCACCGCTCGACAGAGATCCTACGAGCAGTACTTC,CASTARQRSYEQYF,TRBV2,-,TRBJ2-7,-
TGTGCCTGGAGTGTGGGGAACGGTCAGCCCCAGCATTTT,CAWSVGNGQPQHF,TRBV30,-,TRBJ1-5,-